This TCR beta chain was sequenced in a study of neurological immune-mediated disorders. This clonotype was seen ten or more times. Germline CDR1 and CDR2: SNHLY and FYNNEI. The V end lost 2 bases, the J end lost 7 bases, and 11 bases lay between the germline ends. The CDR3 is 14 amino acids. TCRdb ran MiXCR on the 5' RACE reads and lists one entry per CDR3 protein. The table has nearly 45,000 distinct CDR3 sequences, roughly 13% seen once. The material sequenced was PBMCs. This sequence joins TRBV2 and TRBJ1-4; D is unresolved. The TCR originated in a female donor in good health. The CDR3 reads CASSESATGEKLFF. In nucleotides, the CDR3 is TGTGCCAGCAGTGAATCAGCGACCGGTGAAAAACTGTTTTTT.